This TCR beta chain is from a study of T cells in Graves' hyperthyroidism and ophthalmopathy. Overall study results and limits: Blood also contained most expanded thyroid clonotypes above 0.001.

Amplification of TCR beta CDR3 regions was performed using RNA transcripts as template. When the TCR CDR3 underwent first-round RT-PCR, the HTBI primer set was used. TCRdb reprocessed the multiplex PCR reads via MiXCR and lists one record per CDR3 protein. Of around 700,000 distinct CDR3 sequences in the sample, roughly a third were seen once. The CDR3 is made up of 11 amino acids. Germline lookup yields CDR1 ENHRY and CDR2 SYGVKD. V lost 10 bases to trimming and J lost 10 bases, with 13 bases between them. This clonotype has only a few counts. What it binds is not known. Stable Graves' hyperthyroidism denoted no ophthalmopathy progression over 18 months. Diagnoses used clinical symptoms, serum thyroxine and TRAb, thyroid ultrasound and orbital computed tomography. Source material for PBMCs was roughly 10 ml fresh peripheral blood.

Input material: blood. The chain combines TRBV10-3 with TRBJ2-2; no clear D gene. This clonotype originated in a woman aged 40 to 55 with Graves' hyperthyroidism. The CDR3 DNA follows: TGTGCCAGCACCGATGGTGAGGAGCTGTTTTTT. Its protein is CASTDGEELFF.